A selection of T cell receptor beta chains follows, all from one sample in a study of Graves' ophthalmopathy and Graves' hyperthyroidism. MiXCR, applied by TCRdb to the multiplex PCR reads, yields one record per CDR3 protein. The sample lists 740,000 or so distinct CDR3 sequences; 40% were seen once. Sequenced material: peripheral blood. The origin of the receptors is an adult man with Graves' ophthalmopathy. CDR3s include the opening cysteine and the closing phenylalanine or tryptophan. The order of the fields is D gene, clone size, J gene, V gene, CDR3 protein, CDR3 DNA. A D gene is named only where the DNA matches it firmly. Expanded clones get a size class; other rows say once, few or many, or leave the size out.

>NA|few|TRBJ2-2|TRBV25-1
CASSGIDTGELFF
TGTGCCAGCAGCGGTATTGACACCGGGGAGCTGTTTTTT
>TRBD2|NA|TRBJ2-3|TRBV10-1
CASSPIPLREGGDTQYF
TGCGCCAGCAGTCCTATCCCTTTGCGGGAGGGGGGAGATACGCAGTATTTT
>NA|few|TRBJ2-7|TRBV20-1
CSARGGVGGEQYF
TGCAGTGCCAGAGGGGGAGTGGGGGGCGAGCAGTACTTC
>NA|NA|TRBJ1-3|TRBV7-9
CASSLGENSGNTIYF
TGTGCCAGCAGCTTAGGTGAAAACTCTGGAAACACCATATATTTT
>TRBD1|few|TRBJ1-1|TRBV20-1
CSEKTGVTSEAFF
TGCAGCGAGAAGACAGGGGTAACATCTGAAGCTTTCTTT
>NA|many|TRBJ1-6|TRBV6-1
CASSANRKPNSPLHF
TGTGCCAGCAGTGCTAATCGGAAGCCTAATTCACCCCTCCACTTT
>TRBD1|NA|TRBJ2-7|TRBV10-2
CASSELGTGTYEQYF
TGCGCCAGCAGTGAATTGGGGACAGGGACCTACGAGCAGTACTTC
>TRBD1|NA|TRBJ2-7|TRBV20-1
CSARDPGTGLLEQYF
TGCAGTGCTAGAGATCCCGGGACAGGGCTGCTGGAGCAGTACTTC
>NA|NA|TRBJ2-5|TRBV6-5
CASSYLGPGESETQYF
TGTGCCAGCAGTTACCTAGGGCCGGGAGAGAGTGAGACCCAGTACTTC
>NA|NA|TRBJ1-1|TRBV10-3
CAISESFQGDKLNTEAFF
TGTGCCATCAGTGAGTCGTTTCAGGGAGACAAATTGAACACTGAAGCTTTCTTT
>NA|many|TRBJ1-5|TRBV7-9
CASTSGWGQPQHF
TGTGCCAGCACCTCGGGGTGGGGACAGCCCCAGCATTTT
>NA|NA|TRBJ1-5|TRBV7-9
CASSLGGAAGQPQHF
TGTGCCAGCAGCTTAGGGGGTGCCGCCGGTCAGCCCCAGCATTTT
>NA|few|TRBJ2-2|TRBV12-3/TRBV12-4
CASHPTDLSTGELFF
TGTGCCAGCCATCCCACAGATTTGAGCACCGGGGAGCTGTTTTTT
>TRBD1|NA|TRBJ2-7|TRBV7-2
CASSFTGTGVTEQYF
TGTGCCAGCAGCTTTACCGGGACAGGGGTGACCGAGCAGTACTTC
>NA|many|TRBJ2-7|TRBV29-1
CSVGGTSYEQYF
TGCAGCGTTGGGGGAACCTCCTACGAGCAGTACTTC
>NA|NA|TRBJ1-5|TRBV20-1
CSAKIYNSNQPQHF
TGCAGTGCTAAGATATACAATAGCAATCAGCCCCAGCATTTT
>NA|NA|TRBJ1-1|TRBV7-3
CASSSDGSTEAFF
TGTGCCAGCAGCTCAGACGGGTCGACTGAAGCTTTCTTT
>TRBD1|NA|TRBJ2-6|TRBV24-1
CATSDDRGYGAKVLTF
TGTGCCACCAGTGACGACAGGGGATATGGGGCCAAGGTCCTGACTTTC
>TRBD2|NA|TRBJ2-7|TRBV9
CASGLAGNSYEQYF
TGTGCCTCGGGGCTAGCGGGGAACTCCTACGAGCAGTACTTC
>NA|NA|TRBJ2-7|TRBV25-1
CASSPRKVLSYEQYF
TGTGCCAGCAGTCCCCGGAAGGTACTCTCCTACGAGCAGTACTTC
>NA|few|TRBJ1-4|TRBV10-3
CASSPRTGATNEKLFF
TGTGCCAGCAGTCCGCGGACGGGTGCAACTAATGAAAAACTGTTTTTT
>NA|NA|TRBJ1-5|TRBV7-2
CASSSLWGNQPQHF
TGTGCCAGCAGCTCCCTCTGGGGCAATCAGCCCCAGCATTTT
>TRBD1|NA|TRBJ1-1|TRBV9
CASVRQGVNTEAFF
TGTGCCAGCGTGCGACAGGGGGTGAACACTGAAGCTTTCTTT
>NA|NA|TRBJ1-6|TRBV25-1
CASAPNGQRVSPLHF
TGTGCCAGCGCTCCAAACGGACAGAGGGTTTCACCCCTCCACTTT
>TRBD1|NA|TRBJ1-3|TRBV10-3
CAGSKTGPLSGNTIYF
TGTGCCGGCAGTAAGACAGGGCCACTCTCTGGAAACACCATATATTTT
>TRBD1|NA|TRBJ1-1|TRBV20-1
CSARATGGEVVSLNTEAFF
TGCAGTGCTAGAGCGACAGGGGGCGAGGTGGTGAGTTTGAACACTGAAGCTTTCTTT
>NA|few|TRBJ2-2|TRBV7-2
CASSLGVYRTGELFF
TGTGCCAGCAGCTTAGGGGTTTATCGCACCGGGGAGCTGTTTTTT
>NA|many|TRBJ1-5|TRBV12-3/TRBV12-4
CASSSGGTSNQPQHF
TGTGCCAGCAGTTCTGGCGGGACTAGCAATCAGCCCCAGCATTTT
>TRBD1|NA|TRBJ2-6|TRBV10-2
CASSEGQGALVGANVLTF
TGCGCCAGCAGTGAAGGACAGGGGGCCTTAGTTGGGGCCAACGTCCTGACTTTC
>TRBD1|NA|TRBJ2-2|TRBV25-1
CASSARDSKTGTNTGELFF
TGTGCCAGCAGTGCTAGAGATTCGAAGACAGGGACGAACACCGGGGAGCTGTTTTTT
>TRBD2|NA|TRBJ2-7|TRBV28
CASRRTSGGYEQYF
TGTGCCAGCAGGAGGACTAGCGGGGGTTACGAGCAGTACTTC
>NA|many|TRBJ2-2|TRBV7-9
CASSLAGLRNTGELFF
TGTGCCAGCAGCTTGGCCGGGCTCAGGAACACCGGGGAGCTGTTTTTT
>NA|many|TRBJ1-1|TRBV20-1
CSARDTGHTEAFF
TGCAGTGCTAGGGATACAGGACACACTGAAGCTTTCTTT
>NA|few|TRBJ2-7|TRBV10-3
CASSEIGEQYF
TGTGCCAGCAGTGAAATTGGGGAGCAGTACTTC
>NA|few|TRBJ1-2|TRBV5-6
CASRRAVHYLGYTF
TGTGCCAGCAGGAGGGCGGTCCACTATCTTGGCTACACCTTC
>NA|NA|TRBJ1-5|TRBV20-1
CSARGGEYQHF
TGCAGTGCTAGAGGTGGGGAGTACCAGCATTTT
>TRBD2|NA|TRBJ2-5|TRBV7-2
CASSLAGGGATQYF
TGTGCCAGCAGCTTAGCTGGCGGGGGGGCCACCCAGTACTTC
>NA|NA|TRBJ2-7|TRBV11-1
CASSPGGLTAPYEQYF
TGTGCCAGCAGCCCAGGGGGGTTGACTGCCCCCTACGAGCAGTACTTC
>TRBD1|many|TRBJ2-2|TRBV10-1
CASRGTGDTGELFF
TGCGCCAGCAGGGGGACAGGGGATACCGGGGAGCTGTTTTTT
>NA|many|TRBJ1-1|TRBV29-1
CTARVNTEAFF
TGCACTGCCAGGGTGAACACTGAAGCTTTCTTT
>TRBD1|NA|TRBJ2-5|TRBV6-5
CASTLTGSVAETQYF
TGTGCCAGCACCTTGACAGGGTCGGTTGCAGAGACCCAGTACTTC
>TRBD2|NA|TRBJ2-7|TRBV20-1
CSARDYSYEQYF
TGCAGTGCACGGGACTACTCCTACGAGCAGTACTTC
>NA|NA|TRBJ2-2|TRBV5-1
CASSSPTRGELFF
TGCGCCAGCAGCTCCCCTACTCGCGGGGAGCTGTTTTTT
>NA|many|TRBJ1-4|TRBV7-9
CASREKTGDEKLFF
TGTGCCAGCAGGGAGAAGACAGGTGATGAAAAACTGTTTTTT
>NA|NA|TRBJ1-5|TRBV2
CASSEYRTSNQPQHF
TGTGCCAGCAGTGAATACAGGACTAGCAATCAGCCCCAGCATTTT
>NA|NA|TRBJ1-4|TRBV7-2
CASTRTYRGPNEKLFF
TGTGCCAGCACCAGAACCTACCGGGGACCTAATGAAAAACTGTTTTTT
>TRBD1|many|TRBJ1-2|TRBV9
CASSVSGTGEMGYTF
TGTGCCAGCAGCGTCTCCGGGACAGGGGAAATGGGCTACACCTTC
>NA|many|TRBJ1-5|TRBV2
CASSGVELNQPQHF
TGTGCCAGCAGTGGGGTAGAGCTCAATCAGCCCCAGCATTTT
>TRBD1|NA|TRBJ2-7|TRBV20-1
CSTIGQGALYEQYF
TGCAGTACAATTGGACAGGGGGCCCTTTACGAGCAGTACTTC
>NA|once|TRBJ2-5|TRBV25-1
CASSVTVGETQYF
TGTGCCAGCAGCGTTACCGTCGGGGAGACCCAGTACTTC
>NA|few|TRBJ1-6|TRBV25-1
CASSLVSEPLHF
TGTGCCAGCAGTTTAGTATCCGAACCCCTCCACTTT
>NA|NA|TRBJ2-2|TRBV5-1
CASSLDLAPSELFF
TGTGCCAGCAGTTTAGATCTAGCGCCCTCGGAGCTGTTTTTT
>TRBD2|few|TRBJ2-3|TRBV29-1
CSVTAGVTDTQYF
TGCAGCGTGACAGCGGGAGTAACAGATACGCAGTATTTT
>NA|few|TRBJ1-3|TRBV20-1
CSATAPRGNTIYF
TGCAGTGCCACCGCCCCACGCGGAAACACCATATATTTT
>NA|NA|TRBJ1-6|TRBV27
CASSSHRAYNSPLHF
TGTGCCAGCAGTTCCCACAGGGCCTATAATTCACCCCTCCACTTT
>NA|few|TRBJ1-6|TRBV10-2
CASSDRQAGSPLHF
TGTGCCAGCAGTGATAGGCAGGCGGGGTCACCCCTCCACTTT
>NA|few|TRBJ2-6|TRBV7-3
CASSYTGANVLTF
TGTGCCAGCAGTTATACCGGGGCCAACGTCCTGACTTTC
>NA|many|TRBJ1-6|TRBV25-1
CASSEYLGDNSPLHF
TGTGCCAGCAGTGAATATTTGGGGGACAATTCACCCCTCCACTTT
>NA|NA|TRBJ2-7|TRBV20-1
CSARTGSGQYEQYF
TGCAGTGCTAGAACGGGTAGTGGGCAGTACGAGCAGTACTTC
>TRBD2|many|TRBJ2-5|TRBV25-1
CASSEPSGRVGETQYF
TGTGCCAGCAGTGAACCTAGCGGGAGAGTTGGAGAGACCCAGTACTTC